This T cell receptor (beta chain) was found in a study of T cell responses to AZD1222 COVID-19 vaccine. Trimming removed 6 bases at V and 8 bases at J, with 16 bases between. CDR3 length: 14 residues. Germline CDR1 and CDR2: LNHDA and SQIVND (reference sequence). Profiled with immunoSEQ multiplex PCR; TCRdb holds only in-frame clones, not every one. The sample records over 150,000 clones, around nine tenths being singletons. The chain joins TRBV19 to TRBJ1-4; D is uncertain. The input for sequencing was peripheral blood, taken on day 0 of AZD1222 vaccination. This TCR was recovered from an adult in good health. The CDR3 sequence is CASSPAVRTEKLFF. The CDR3 region has the DNA TGTGCCAGTAGCCCGGCGGTTCGGACGGAAAAACTGTTTTTT.